This T cell receptor beta chain was captured by sequencing in a study of T cells and Merkel cell carcinoma outcomes. Study-level findings and limits: Reportedly, T-cell repertoire with density predicts Merkel cell carcinoma outcomes.

Sequencing was performed with immunoSEQ multiplex PCR; in TCRdb, only in-frame clones are kept and a portion is missing. Of about 15,000 clones listed, 87% were seen once; the top ten hold approximately 8%. The V gene end was trimmed by 4 bases and the J gene end by 3 bases; junction bases not matched to a gene: 2. Germline CDR1 SGHRS, CDR2 YFSETQ. The CDR3 sequence is 14 residues long. This clone was picked up a small number of times. Its target is not known. Sequencing was done on a sample of tumor tissue from Merkel cell carcinoma. The clonotype originates from a human donor with Merkel cell carcinoma. The chain joins TRBV5-1 to TRBJ2-7; 12 bases line up with TRBD2. This CDR3 reads CASSEGLAGYEQYF. The CDR3, as DNA: TGCGCCAGCAGCGAGGGACTAGCGGGCTACGAGCAGTACTTC.